This TCR beta chain was sequenced in a study of CD8+ T cells in alopecia areata (dated by TCRdb to 2016 to 2019). As for the study more broadly: The treated patients took part in an open-label pilot trial in which moderate-to-severe alopecia areata was treated with oral tofacitinib at 5 to 10 mg twice daily. Tofacitinib was administered for 6 to 18 months, and 6 months of follow-up off drug were then conducted to assess delayed response and recurrence. High-throughput TCRbeta sequencing was used to examine T cell clonal expansion in alopecia areata in both the C3H/HeJ mouse model and human patients. Human TCRbeta sequencing covered scalp tissue and sorted CD4+ and CD8+ peripheral blood T cells from patchy and totalis/universalis alopecia areata patients and healthy controls. Tofacitinib-treated patients had biopsies at baseline and at 4 and 24 weeks of treatment, with a later scalp biopsy in several patients. Clonality in the scalp was compared among normal scalp (n=4), patchy alopecia areata scalp (n=8), and alopecia totalis/universalis scalp (n=8). RNA came from the PAXgene miRNA kit for fixed scalp, the miRNeasy kit for PBMCs, and the RNeasy kit for mouse skin. immunoSEQ multiplex PCR using 35 Vbeta forward primers and 13 Jbeta reverse primers was used to amplify TCRbeta CDR3 regions.

Only one count was recorded for this clone. The specificity of this receptor is unknown. It has no much larger one-base neighbor in the sample; base qualities were not kept. The method was the immunoSEQ multiplex PCR assay. RNA was extracted from all samples and reverse transcribed into cDNA as template for TCR sequencing. First-strand cDNA was synthesized with SuperScript III using a 2:1 mix of oligo-dT and random hexamers. A synthetic immune receptor repertoire was used to measure amplification bias, and any remaining bias was corrected computationally. The original methods were these. Raw reads were preprocessed to remove errors, and CDR3 was defined according to IMGT conventions as the region from the conserved cysteine to phenylalanine. Clonality was computed as 1 minus the Shannon entropy, with the entropy normalized by log2 of the number of productive unique TCRs. CD4 or CD8 identity of scalp clones was inferred by cross-referencing scalp TCRbeta sequences with sorted blood CD4 and CD8 repertoires. The table comes from immuneACCESS by way of TCRdb, which keeps in-frame sequences with V and J called. Part of the clones is missing from these tables; in studies checked, under half for an unresolved V gene and the rest for unknown reasons. Clone size and the V and J calls come from that table; the DNA yielded D and trimming. Recorded for this sample are 150,000 or so clones; under 60% of them occurred a single time. Clones ranked in the top ten supply just under 20% of the sample.

The junction shows trimming of 1 base on V and 4 bases on J, plus 8 bases between the germline ends. Per the germline V gene, LGHNA is the CDR1 and YSLEER is the CDR2. Its CDR3 holds 14 amino acids, cysteine through phenylalanine. CDR3 DNA is the only sequence kept; it has 42 bases, read in frame from the first base. What the research found in general, with its limitations: Lesional scalp, especially in alopecia totalis/universalis, showed higher clonality and more expanded CD8+ clones than normal scalp, suggesting antigenic drive. Scalp TCR repertoire analysis is complicated because resident alphabeta T cells in normal human skin are also sequenced, whereas mouse skin is dominated by gammadelta T cells. Shared TCR sequences between patients were less evident than in mice, which may be partly attributable to HLA diversity in the patient population.

According to the study, the label for this sample's time point signals: baseline before oral tofacitinib. Peripheral blood and lesional scalp punch biopsies were obtained from patients with alopecia areata. PBMCs were isolated by density centrifugation and stained for CD3, CD4 and CD8, after which CD4+ and CD8+ T cells were sorted on a FACSAria. Recombination joined TRBV4-3 with TRBJ2-1, with no reliable assignment of the D segment. The TCR comes from a human donor with alopecia areata. The sample in question was CD8+ T cells sorted from blood, obtained at week 0. The CDR3 reads CASSQVGQYNEQFF. The DNA sequence is given as TGCGCCAGCAGCCAAGTCGGGCAGTACAATGAGCAGTTCTTC.